This T cell receptor (beta chain) came from a study of T cells after yellow fever vaccination (dated by TCRdb to between 2019 and 2020). For the study in its entirety: The SMART-Seq v4 Ultra Low Input RNA kit was used to prepare libraries from fractions with low cell numbers. Bulk PBMC replicates and cell subsets were isolated from blood drawn at multiple timepoints before and after both primary and secondary immunization. Two healthy male donors, one aged 18 to 30 and one aged 30 to 40 years, made up the cohort. Bulk TCR alpha and beta repertoires were sequenced longitudinally to track T-cell clones before and after primary and booster YFV17D yellow fever vaccination.

TCR cDNA was synthesized by 5'RACE template switching, which introduced a universal primer site and unique molecular identifiers. Priming of cDNA synthesis was performed from both the TCR alpha and TCR beta constant segments. Library amplification involved two PCR steps, and the second step added sample barcodes and sequencing adapters. Sequencing of the libraries was done on either Illumina HiSeq 2500 (2x100 bp) or NovaSeq (2x150 bp). On the study's bioinformatics: MIGEC was used to demultiplex reads and collapse the reads into UMI consensus sequences, and MiXCR was used for V(D)J alignment. Vaccine-responding clonotypes were defined with edgeR using replicate PBMC samples, requiring FDR below 0.01 and a log2 fold change above 5 up to day 15. Each bulk clonotype was labeled CD4 or CD8 based on which sequenced repertoire, CD4 or CD8, contained the clonotype at higher abundance. TCRdb redid the processing of the public reads, applying fastp at Q25 and MiXCR, and retained in-frame beta chains. Identical CDR3 protein sequences are pooled into one entry, listed with their most common genes and DNA. These V and J calls originate from TCRdb's pipeline instead of the authors' own analysis. The sample table lists 310,000 or so distinct CDR3 sequences, around 6.8% of them with a count of one. About a sixth of the sample is held by the ten biggest clonotypes.

Comment on this clonotype: Its antigen remains unidentified. No qualities accompany the bases; no much larger clone lies one base away.

The V end loses 4 bases and the J end loses 4 bases, and a stretch of 12 bases separates them. From the cysteine through the phenylalanine, the CDR3 covers 14 amino acids. Only the CDR3 region is kept as DNA, spanning 42 bases read in frame from base 1. CDR1 and CDR2, per the germline V gene (reference sequence), are LGHDT and YNNKEL. Explained via the paper, the treatment or condition label denotes: live attenuated yellow fever vaccine strain. At each blood-draw timepoint, two biological replicates of bulk PBMCs were obtained. A standard Ficoll-Paque protocol was used to isolate PBMCs from peripheral blood. TriZol was used to extract RNA from bulk PBMCs, from CD4 and CD8 fractions, and from dextramer-positive and dextramer-negative fractions. Study-level results and caveats: Computational filtering was needed because FACS-sorted repertoires could contain abundant contaminating clonotypes from the bulk population. Compared with the primary T-cell response, the secondary T-cell response was faster but weaker, reaching its peak on day 5 rather than on day 15. A small fraction of clonotypes showed up in both the CD4 and CD8 compartments, probably as a result of convergent recombination. After the booster, most clones that had expanded after primary vaccination were detected again (almost 97% of CD4 and roughly nine tenths of CD8), suggesting broad maintenance of memory. Because the study included only a couple of donors, the extent to which the findings can be generalized is limited.

The V gene is TRBV3-1 and the J gene is TRBJ2-3; the best D guess is TRBD2, with 6 bases matching. The receptor was isolated from a man aged 18 to 29 who received the YFV17D yellow fever vaccine. The starting material was PBMCs, obtained more than 40 days after the first yellow fever vaccination. The sequence in DNA is TGTGCCAGCAGCCTACGGGAGCTAGCAGATACGCAGTATTTT. It translates to CASSLRELADTQYF.